The source of this T cell receptor (beta chain) is a study of graft-versus-host responses after intestinal transplantation. Study context: The whole recipient group had anti-thymocyte globulin induction followed by tacrolimus and steroids for around 3 years.

The CDR3 has 15 amino acids. With 2 bases clipped from V and 7 bases from J, the junction kept 9 bases outside the gene matches. Germline CDR1 reads SGHVS; CDR2 reads FQNEAQ. General study results and limits: With peak circulating GvH clone levels came an association with early post-transplant HvG declines.

Concerning this clone: As yet, its antigen is unknown.

Only in-frame clones appear in the TCRdb table, and some are missing; sequencing was by immunoSEQ multiplex PCR. Seen here are 90,000 to 95,000 clones, 85% to 95% observed once, and the top ten hold 0.45% to 0.6%. V is TRBV7-8 and J is TRBJ1-2; 8 bases align to TRBD1. The input for sequencing was unstimulated CD8+ T cells sorted from spleen or lymph node cells, taken before intestinal transplant. The sequence was obtained from a human donor who received an intestinal transplant. The chain's CDR3 is CASSLYGQGSGGYTF. DNA of the CDR3: TGTGCCAGCAGCTTATATGGACAGGGAAGTGGTGGCTACACCTTC. The complete variable domain, with remaining parts taken from reference TRBV7-8 and TRBJ1-2, reads GAGVSQSPRYKVAKRGQDVALRCDPISGHVSLFWYQQALGQGPEFLTYFQNEAQLDKSGLPSDRFFAERPEGSVSTLKIQRTQQEDSAVYLCASSLYGQGSGGYTFGSGTRLTVV.